The next 7 T cell receptor beta chains were all read from a single sample in a study of cytomegalovirus exposure and HLA in healthy donors. Primers included in the PCR were 60 Vbeta and 13 Jbeta primers. The assay was immunoSEQ multiplex PCR, and TCRdb's table has in-frame clones only and misses some. The sample totals roughly 40,000 clones; its top ten clones hold 1% to 1.5%. Sequencing input: PBMCs. These receptor sequences come from a man aged 30 to 45 in good health and CMV-seronegative.

This rearrangement joins TRBV4-1 to TRBJ2-7, with D possibly being TRBD1 (7 bases). The V gene lost 2 bases and the J gene lost 4 bases, with 24 bases spanning the gap. Germline CDR1 is MGHRA and CDR2 is YSYEKL. This CDR3 is 18 amino acids long. CDR3 in amino acids: CASSQTPATGRGFYEQYF. The CDR3, as DNA: TGCGCCAGCAGCCAAACCCCCGCGACAGGGCGGGGATTTTACGAGCAGTACTTC.

The V gene is TRBV5-6, the J gene TRBJ2-7, with TRBD2 identical over 12 bases. The CDR3 runs to 16 residues. V trimming: 5 bases; J trimming: 2 bases; junction bases outside the gene matches: 8. Germline CDR1 is SGHDT and CDR2 is YYEEEE. CDR3 in DNA: TGTGCCAGCAGTGTGACTAGCGGGAGCCTTACCTACGAGCAGTACTTC. Protein sequence: CASSVTSGSLTYEQYF.

The rearrangement uses TRBV4-2 and TRBJ2-1, with TRBD2 matching over 8 bases. Germline V gene lookup returns CDR1 LGHNA and CDR2 YNFKEQ. With V trimmed by 0 bases and J by 4 bases, 2 bases remained unmatched. CDR3 length: 15 amino acids. CDR3 coding DNA: TGTGCCAGCAGCCAAGATCCGGGAGGGTACAATGAGCAGTTCTTC. Residues: CASSQDPGGYNEQFF.

As concerns this clone: In this CDR3 the conserved last residue, phenylalanine or tryptophan, is missing, so a read error is likely. The DNA is left out, because the CDR3 cannot be placed on it with certainty; the CDR3 is given as TCRdb lists it. This chain joins TRBV7-9 and TRBJ2-7; TRBD2, the D gene given by the table, was not confirmed from the DNA. Termini included, the CDR3 measures 11 amino acids. CDR1 SEHNR and CDR2 FQNEAQ come from the germline V gene (reference sequence). The CDR3 is CASSLEGLVKL.

The chain is built from TRBV19 and TRBJ1-2, with TRBD1 identical over 8 bases. J was trimmed by 4 bases and V by 4 bases; bases with no gene match: 2. This CDR3 region has 13 residues. In germline, CDR1 is LNHDA, CDR2 SQIVND (reference sequence). The DNA of the CDR3 is TGTGCCAGTAGTACAGGGACAGGCTATGGCTACACCTTC. Its translation is CASSTGTGYGYTF.

This chain links TRBV18 with TRBJ2-2, with no clear D. The CDR3 runs to 13 residues. V lost 3 bases, J lost 6 bases, and 8 bases lay in between. The germline V gene encodes CDR1 KGHSH and CDR2 LQKENI. The CDR3 sequence is CASSPAVPGELFF. The CDR3 coding sequence is TGTGCCAGCTCACCTGCGGTACCCGGGGAGCTGTTTTTT.

V usage is TRBV4-1 and J usage is TRBJ1-1; D remains unclear. V was shortened by 0 bases and J by 0 bases, with 8 bases between the two germline ends. Germline-derived CDR1 and CDR2 are MGHRA and YSYEKL. CDR3 length: 15 residues. Written as DNA, the CDR3 is TGCGCCAGCAGCCAAGATCTACCGTTGAACACTGAAGCTTTCTTT. The encoded protein is CASSQDLPLNTEAFF.